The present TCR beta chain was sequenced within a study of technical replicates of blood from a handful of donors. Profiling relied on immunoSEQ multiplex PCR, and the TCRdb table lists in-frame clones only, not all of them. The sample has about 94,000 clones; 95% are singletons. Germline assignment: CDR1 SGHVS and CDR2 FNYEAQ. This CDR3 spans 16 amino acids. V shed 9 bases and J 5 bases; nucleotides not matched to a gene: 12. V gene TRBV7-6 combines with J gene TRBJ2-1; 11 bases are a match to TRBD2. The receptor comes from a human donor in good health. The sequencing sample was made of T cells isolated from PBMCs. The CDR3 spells CARYRETSGTDNEQFF. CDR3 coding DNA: TGTGCCAGGTATAGGGAGACTAGCGGGACCGACAATGAGCAGTTCTTC.